This record looks at one TCR beta chain sequence and its context. Many counts were recorded for this clonotype. This clone's antigen is unknown. The record has no base qualities; no much larger clone is one base away. The data are from a study of blood T cells in healthy people across ages (dated by TCRdb to between 2015 and 2016). With respect to the entire study: In model experiments, template switching captured roughly one uniquely barcoded TCR beta cDNA molecule for every two T cells. Using the same blood draw, the study looked at two additional independent replicas of 1 million unique cDNA reads for two donors, one aged 18 to 30 and the other aged 80 or older. To track age-related changes in TCR beta repertoire diversity, the study relied on deep sequencing normalized with unique cDNA molecular identifiers. To avoid experimental bias, donors of different ages were distributed randomly across sequencing lanes. Four age groups were formed from the donors: young (average 16 years), middle-aged (approximately 40), aged (roughly 59) and long-lived (around 80). On the study overall, not on this receptor specifically: Because profiling used bulk unsorted PBMCs, naive and antigen-experienced compartments could not be compared conclusively. Estimates of total diversity from one million sequenced T cells were regarded as lower bounds and underestimates. Compared with the aged group, the long-lived group had more naive CD4+ T cells, fewer expanded clones and increased TCR diversity, suggesting age selection. The percentage of naive T cells measured by flow cytometry correlated strongly with observed TCR beta diversity. As age increased, observed TCR beta diversity per million T cells dropped in a roughly linear way, and a significant reduction was already evident by age 40. Because the CMV infection status of the donors was unknown, age-related changes in expanded clonotypes may potentially have been confounded.

The library came from 5' RACE. Sequencing was performed on an Illumina HiSeq 2500. A second 7 to 11 cycle PCR used a sample-barcoded 5' primer and a J-beta primer mix. A template-switch 5' adaptor carrying 12 random nucleotides introduced a unique molecular identifier onto each TCR beta cDNA molecule. At least 2.5 million CDR3-containing paired-end reads were obtained from each sample. The Mint cDNA synthesis kit, primed by a TRBC-specific oligonucleotide, was used to synthesize first-strand cDNA from all RNA. Following uracil-DNA glycosylase treatment, a first 18-cycle PCR with universal primers M1SS and BC2_uni_R was performed on all cDNA. Under the source paper's analysis protocol: Normalization of each sample was performed by random selection of 1 million high-quality reads, each carrying a distinct molecular identifier. Instead of being binned into consensus sequences, reads that shared molecular identifiers were thrown out. CDR3 identification, clonotype clustering and error correction used MiTCR with a Q25 quality threshold and the strictest error-elimination algorithm. A nonparametric unseen species model with Euler transformation was used to estimate a lower bound on total TCR beta diversity. TCRdb handled the public reads itself, with Q25 trimming in fastp and clone calling in MiXCR, and kept productive beta chains. Each CDR3 protein gets just one entry, which takes the most common genes and DNA from the rows behind it. The V and J calls reflect TCRdb's pipeline rather than the authors' work. The sample table contains about 670,000 distinct CDR3 sequences; only one count was recorded for roughly two fifths of them. 25% to 35% of the sample comes from the top ten.

CDR1 and CDR2 are read off the germline V gene as SQVTM and ANQGSEA. Reading from cysteine to phenylalanine, the CDR3 counts 16 amino acids. Of all the DNA, just the CDR3 is kept, 48 bases in frame from base 1. V and J are truncated by 3 bases and 3 bases respectively, leaving an intervening sequence of 21 bases. The donors were some 36 Caucasian individuals from Russia, aged roughly 6 to 100 years, who were systemically healthy. Each donor gave roughly 9 milliliters of peripheral blood, drawn into EDTA-treated Vacutainer tubes. Ficoll-Paque density-gradient centrifugation was used to isolate PBMCs, with at least 6.5 million per sample. Trizol reagent was used to extract total RNA from PBMCs, with at least 5 micrograms per sample. The percentages of naive CD45RAhigh/CD27high T cells were determined by flow cytometry on a PBMC aliquot from every donor.

Recombination joined TRBV29-1 with TRBJ2-7; TRBD1 is a possible D gene, resting on 6 matching bases. The sample consisted of blood. The TCR sequence derives from a man older than 75 in good health. The CDR3 here reads CSVEGASGTKYYEQYF. The DNA sequence reads TGCAGCGTTGAGGGCGCCTCCGGGACAAAGTACTACGAGCAGTACTTC.